Listed below are T cell receptor beta chains from one sample, sequenced in a study of beta chain features in type 1 diabetes. The assay was immunoSEQ multiplex PCR, and TCRdb's table has in-frame clones only and misses some. The sample carries 100,000 to 150,000 clones, 15% to 20% recorded once. Input material: central memory CD4+ T cells from blood. Receptors were obtained from a man aged 18 to 29 with type 1 diabetes. CDR3s include the opening cysteine and the closing phenylalanine or tryptophan. The D gene is left open where the match is weak. Size tells how often a clone was seen (once, few, many) or the class of an expanded clone, and some rows leave it out.

>TRBV4-3|TRBJ2-3|NA|NA
TGCGCCAGCAGCCAACCGGGACTAGATACGCAGTATTTT
CASSQPGLDTQYF
>TRBV27|TRBJ2-3|NA|many
TGTGCCAGCCGGTCCCGGGCAGATACGCAGTATTTT
CASRSRADTQYF
>TRBV7-7|TRBJ2-1|TRBD2|NA
TGTGCTAGCAGCCGCGGACTAGCGGGGGGCAATGAGCAGTTCTTC
CASSRGLAGGNEQFF
>TRBV30|TRBJ2-3|TRBD2|few
TGTGCCTGGAGTGTACGCCCAGCGGGGAGCACAGATACGCAGTATTTT
CAWSVRPAGSTDTQYF
>TRBV5-4|TRBJ1-1|NA|NA
TGTGCCAGCAGCTTGATACAGGGTGGGACTGAAGCTTTCTTT
CASSLIQGGTEAFF
>TRBV30|TRBJ1-2|NA|NA
TGTGCCTGGAGTGATCGGTATGGCTACACCTTC
CAWSDRYGYTF
>TRBV29-1|TRBJ2-5|NA|NA
TGCAGCGGTTCGAGGAGCTTAGAGACCCAGTACTTC
CSGSRSLETQYF
>TRBV15|TRBJ2-5|NA|few
TGTGCCACCAGCAGAGATATAGGGTACCAAGAGACCCAGTACTTC
CATSRDIGYQETQYF
>TRBV27|TRBJ2-2|TRBD2|few
TGTGCCAGCAGTCAAATCGTAGCGGGAGGAACCGGGGAGCTGTTTTTT
CASSQIVAGGTGELFF
>TRBV5-6|TRBJ2-4|NA|few
TGTGCCAGCAGCTTGATTAGGGATTCTACGGCCAAAAACATTCAGTACTTC
CASSLIRDSTAKNIQYF
>TRBV9|TRBJ2-1|TRBD2|few
TGTGCCAGCAGCGTAGGCAAGGTAGCGGGGATGGTAGATGAGCAGTTCTTC
CASSVGKVAGMVDEQFF
>TRBV18|TRBJ1-2|NA|few
TGTGCCAGCTCACCATGGGACGGAGACTATGGCTACACCTTC
CASSPWDGDYGYTF
>TRBV11-2|TRBJ2-5|NA|few
TGTGCCAGCAGCTTAGCGCTAGTATCACAAGAGACCCAGTACTTC
CASSLALVSQETQYF
>TRBV11-2|TRBJ2-5|NA|NA
TGTGCCAGCAGCTTAGCCGCAGGGTGGGAGACCCAGTACTTC
CASSLAAGWETQYF
>TRBV7-2|TRBJ1-2|TRBD1|NA
TGTGCCAGCAGCTTCTCACAGGGGAACTATGGCTACACCTTC
CASSFSQGNYGYTF
>TRBV6-5|TRBJ2-3|NA|NA
TGTGCCAGCATCGACAGCACAGATACGCAGTATTTT
CASIDSTDTQYF
>TRBV30|TRBJ1-2|NA|few
TGTGCCTGGAGTCTGCAGCTCACTAGCTATGGCTACACCTTC
CAWSLQLTSYGYTF
>TRBV5-8|TRBJ2-2|NA|NA
TGTGCCAGCAGCCCGAGGTGGCGGACTACCACCGGGGAGCTGTTTTTT
CASSPRWRTTTGELFF
>TRBV5-1|TRBJ1-2|NA|few
TGCGCCAGCAGCTATGACAGCGACTATGGCTACACCTTC
CASSYDSDYGYTF
>TRBV5-1|TRBJ2-2|NA|NA
TGCGCCAGCAGCTTGAGAGGTACTCGTGACACCGGGGAGCTGTTTTTT
CASSLRGTRDTGELFF
>TRBV7-2|TRBJ2-1|TRBD2|few
TGTGCCAGCAGCTTAGTCCGGGAGGGGAATGAGCAGTTCTTC
CASSLVREGNEQFF
>TRBV20-1|TRBJ2-3|NA|NA
TGCAGTGCGGGGGTCACAGATACGCAGTATTTT
CSAGVTDTQYF
>TRBV18|TRBJ2-5|NA|NA
TGTGCCAGCTCACCACCAGGCGCGGAGACCCAGTACTTC
CASSPPGAETQYF
>TRBV9|TRBJ2-5|NA|once
TGTGCCAGCAGCCGGGGGACCTCCATCCAAGAGACCCAGTACTTC
CASSRGTSIQETQYF
>TRBV2|TRBJ2-7|NA|NA
TGTGCCAGCAAGGATAGCGGCTACGAGCAGTACTTC
CASKDSGYEQYF
>TRBV5-4|TRBJ2-2|TRBD1|few
TGTGCCAGCAGCTTTCCTCCGGGACAGGGTGGGCACGGGGAGCTGTTTTTT
CASSFPPGQGGHGELFF
>TRBV18|TRBJ2-1|NA|NA
TGTGCCAGCTCACCCGCACCTGCTAATGAGCAGTTCTTC
CASSPAPANEQFF
>TRBV11-1|TRBJ2-5|TRBD1|NA
TGTGCCAGCAGCCAATCCGACAGGGTATGGGAGACCCAGTACTTC
CASSQSDRVWETQYF
>TRBV20-1|TRBJ2-7|NA|NA
TGCAGTGCTCTTAGGGCGTACGAGCAGTACTTC
CSALRAYEQYF
>TRBV5-1|TRBJ1-1|TRBD1|few
TGCGCCAGCAGTCCCAGGGGGGACACTGAAGCTTTCTTT
CASSPRGDTEAFF
>TRBV30|TRBJ1-4|NA|NA
TGTGCCTGGAAGGGAAGGACGGCTGCAACTAATGAAAAACTGTTTTTT
CAWKGRTAATNEKLFF
>TRBV4-2|TRBJ2-5|TRBD2|NA
TGTGCCAGCAGCCAGTGGACTAGTGGCCAAGAGACCCAGTACTTC
CASSQWTSGQETQYF
>TRBV4-2|TRBJ2-5|NA|few
TGTGCCAGCAGCCAAGATGGAAAGACCCAGTACTTC
CASSQDGKTQYF
>TRBV30|TRBJ1-6|NA|NA
TGTGCCTGGAGTATTGGGGAGAATTCACCCCTCCACTTT
CAWSIGENSPLHF
>TRBV30|TRBJ2-1|NA|NA
TGTGCCTGGAGTGTTGGAGGGCCGGGTTCGAATGAGCAGTTCTTC
CAWSVGGPGSNEQFF
>TRBV14|TRBJ2-7|NA|few
TGTGCCAGCAGCCAAGGGGCCAGGGATCCCTCCTACGAGCAGTACTTC
CASSQGARDPSYEQYF
>TRBV29-1|TRBJ2-6|NA|few
TGCACCCCCCTACTAGGGGCCAACGTCCTGACTTTC
CTPLLGANVLTF
>TRBV29-1|TRBJ2-1|NA|many
TGCAGCGTTGGGCGACGAGACGTTGAATTCAATGAGCAGTTCTTC
CSVGRRDVEFNEQFF
>TRBV19|TRBJ1-2|NA|NA
TGTGCCAGTAGTATCAGCGGGGACTATGGCTACACCTTC
CASSISGDYGYTF
>TRBV6-5|TRBJ1-1|NA|few
TGTGCCAGCAGCTCCATCGGACAGCCGAACACTGAAGCTTTCTTT
CASSSIGQPNTEAFF
>TRBV20-1|TRBJ1-2|NA|NA
TGCAGTGACAGGGTAAACTATGGCTACACCTTC
CSDRVNYGYTF
>TRBV4-3|TRBJ1-1|NA|NA
TGCGCCAGCAGCCAGGGCACGGGGGACACTGAAGCTTTCTTT
CASSQGTGDTEAFF
>TRBV10-1|TRBJ2-7|TRBD1|NA
TGCGCCAGCAGTGAGGCAACAGGGGACGAGCAGTACTTC
CASSEATGDEQYF
>TRBV7-6|TRBJ2-3|NA|NA
TGTGCCAGCAGCTTAGACTGGGATACGCAGTATTTT
CASSLDWDTQYF
>TRBV9|TRBJ1-1|NA|NA
TGTGCCAGCAGTACGGGAAACACTGAAGCTTTCTTT
CASSTGNTEAFF
>TRBV7-9|TRBJ2-5|NA|few
TGTGCCAGCAGCTTGGGGACTTACCAAGAGACCCAGTACTTC
CASSLGTYQETQYF
>TRBV6-5|TRBJ2-5|TRBD2|NA
TGTGCCAGCAGTTCCGCGCGGGGGAAAGAGACCCAGTACTTC
CASSSARGKETQYF
>TRBV6-5|TRBJ2-7|NA|NA
TGTGCCAGCAGTTACTCTGGGGTGAGTTCCTTCTACGAGCAGTACTTC
CASSYSGVSSFYEQYF
>TRBV29-1|TRBJ1-4|TRBD1|many
TGCAGCCAACAGGGGGCTGATGAAAAACTGTTTTTT
CSQQGADEKLFF
>TRBV5-8|TRBJ2-7|TRBD1|once
TGTGCCAGCAGCTTGGTCTTACAGGGGGAGCCGAATCCCTACGAGCAGTACTTC
CASSLVLQGEPNPYEQYF
>TRBV29-1|TRBJ1-1|TRBD1|NA
TGCAGCGTTGAGGTGACGGGACAGGGCCCCTATGAAGCTTTCTTT
CSVEVTGQGPYEAFF
>TRBV30|TRBJ2-5|NA|few
TGTGCCTGGAGTTTGGTGGGGGGCCAAGAGACCCAGTACTTC
CAWSLVGGQETQYF
>TRBV2|TRBJ2-7|NA|few
TGTGCCAGCATTCTAGAGGCTAGCCTTCTGAGCGAGCAGTACTTC
CASILEASLLSEQYF
>TRBV10-2|TRBJ2-7|NA|few
TGCGCCAGCAGTGAGCCCAGGTACGAGCAGTACTTC
CASSEPRYEQYF
>TRBV6-6|TRBJ1-5|NA|few
TGTGCCAGCAGTTACTCGAATAGCAATCAGCCCCAGCATTTT
CASSYSNSNQPQHF
>TRBV25-1|TRBJ1-2|TRBD1|NA
TGTGCCAGCAGTGCGTACAGGGGAGGAAACTATGGCTACACCTTC
CASSAYRGGNYGYTF
>TRBV7-2|TRBJ2-5|NA|NA
TGTGCCAGCACCTCAGGGTTTTCGCGGGAGACCCAGTACTTC
CASTSGFSRETQYF
>TRBV7-2|TRBJ2-7|NA|few
TGTGCCAGCAGCCTCCAGGGGTCGGTTTACGAGCAGTACTTC
CASSLQGSVYEQYF
>TRBV7-2|TRBJ2-5|NA|NA
TGTGCCAGCAGCCGGCCAGCCCAAGAGACCCAGTACTTC
CASSRPAQETQYF
>TRBV30|TRBJ1-6|NA|few
TGTGCCTGGAGTGTACAGGCTCGCAGGGGAGATTCACCCCTCCACTTT
CAWSVQARRGDSPLHF